A selection of T cell receptor beta chains follows, all from one sample in a study of T cell responses to AZD1222 COVID-19 vaccine. TCRdb keeps only in-frame clones here, not all; method: immunoSEQ multiplex PCR. In the table there are around 100,000 clones, 70% to 90% of which are singletons. This sample comprised peripheral blood, obtained 28 days after the second AZD1222 dose. The receptors here all came from an adult who received the AZD1222 COVID-19 vaccine. Both conserved end residues are part of each CDR3. Fields, in order: clone size, D gene, J gene, CDR3 length, V gene, CDR3 DNA, CDR3 protein. D genes are given only for firm matches. A row's size may be missing; if present it is once, few, many or a size class.

once | TRBD2 | TRBJ2-5 | 17 | TRBV5-1 | TGCGCCAGCAGCTCGGGACTAGCGGGGGGGCCTTATGAGACCCAGTACTTC | CASSSGLAGGPYETQYF
- | - | TRBJ2-1 | 16 | TRBV15 | TGTGCCACCAGCAGAGATGGCCAGGGACCCTACAATGAGCAGTTCTTC | CATSRDGQGPYNEQFF
- | - | TRBJ2-1 | 15 | TRBV6-2/TRBV6-3 | TGTGCCAGCAGTTACTCGAAGGTCGGAGGGACGCCCCAGTTCTTC | CASSYSKVGGTPQFF
- | TRBD1 | TRBJ1-2 | 15 | TRBV7-8 | TGTGCCAGCAGCACAGTGGGACAGGGCCGCTATGGCTACACCTTC | CASSTVGQGRYGYTF
- | - | TRBJ1-1 | 13 | TRBV6-5 | TGTGCCAGCTTCCCAGGGCCCCACACTGAAGCTTTCTTT | CASFPGPHTEAFF
few | TRBD2 | TRBJ2-3 | 16 | TRBV5-4 | TGTGCCAGCAGCCCTAGAGCGGGGGAGATGGCAGATACGCAGTATTTT | CASSPRAGEMADTQYF
- | TRBD2 | TRBJ2-2 | 15 | TRBV5-4 | TGTGCCAGCAGTCATACTAGCGGAAGCACCGGGGAGCTGTTTTTT | CASSHTSGSTGELFF
- | - | TRBJ1-5 | 14 | TRBV15 | TGTGCCACCAGGGTTTACAGTAATGAACAGCCCCAGCATTTT | CATRVYSNEQPQHF
- | - | TRBJ1-2 | 14 | TRBV19 | TGTGCCAGTAGTATTGGCAGGTCCCTCTATGGCTACACCTTC | CASSIGRSLYGYTF
- | - | TRBJ1-3 | 19 | TRBV19 | TGTGCCAGTAGAATAAGCGGGGGGCGCAGAACTGTAACTGGAAACACCATATATTTT | CASRISGGRRTVTGNTIYF
- | - | TRBJ1-3 | 14 | TRBV7-8 | TGTGCCAGCAGTCACCCGACGGAGGGAAACACCATATATTTT | CASSHPTEGNTIYF
- | - | TRBJ1-3 | 17 | TRBV18 | TGTGCCAGCTCACGGGACGTTACGGCAGGGACTGGAAACACCATATATTTT | CASSRDVTAGTGNTIYF
- | - | TRBJ2-3 | 14 | TRBV6-5 | TGTGCCAGCAGATTACAGGGTGGGACAGATACGCAGTATTTT | CASRLQGGTDTQYF
- | - | TRBJ2-3 | 11 | TRBV6-5 | TGTGCCAGCAGCCTGGGGGGTACGCAGTATTTT | CASSLGGTQYF
- | - | TRBJ1-2 | 14 | TRBV5-8 | TGTGCCAGCAGCTTCCCCCCCGGCGGGTATGGCTACACCTTC | CASSFPPGGYGYTF
- | - | TRBJ2-7 | 17 | TRBV20-1 | TGCAGTGCTAGTAGCGTTTCGTGGGAGGCGACGAGTTACGAGCAGTACTTC | CSASSVSWEATSYEQYF
- | TRBD2 | TRBJ2-1 | 16 | TRBV5-6 | TGTGCCAGCAGCCCCCGGGGACTAGCGGGGGGCAATGAGCAGTTCTTC | CASSPRGLAGGNEQFF
- | - | TRBJ1-3 | 12 | TRBV28 | TGTGCCAGCAGTTTGTCTGGAAACACCATATATTTT | CASSLSGNTIYF
- | - | TRBJ2-7 | 13 | TRBV28 | TGTGCCAGCAGTTTAGGCCAAGGTTACGAGCAGTACTTC | CASSLGQGYEQYF
- | - | TRBJ1-1 | 13 | TRBV19 | TGTGCCAGTAGTACCACTCGGGACACTGAAGCTTTCTTT | CASSTTRDTEAFF
- | - | TRBJ2-1 | 15 | TRBV7-6 | TGTGCCAGCAGCCCAGGGTCGGGGTCCTACAATGAGCAGTTCTTC | CASSPGSGSYNEQFF
- | - | TRBJ1-1 | 15 | TRBV7-9 | TGTGCCAGCAGGCCTACAACGGCCTCGAACACTGAAGCTTTCTTT | CASRPTTASNTEAFF
- | - | TRBJ1-1 | 13 | TRBV12-3/TRBV12-4 | TGTGCCAGCAGGCAACAGGTGAACACTGAAGCTTTCTTT | CASRQQVNTEAFF
- | - | TRBJ1-2 | 11 | TRBV29-1 | TGCAGCGTTGCCGGGGGCGACGGCTACACCTTC | CSVAGGDGYTF
- | - | TRBJ2-1 | 13 | TRBV7-2 | TGTGCCAGCAGCTTTGTCGGGTTCTATGAGCAGTTCTTC | CASSFVGFYEQFF
- | - | TRBJ2-1 | 12 | TRBV11-2 | TGTGCCAGCAGCTTAGGGGGAGGTGAGCAGTTCTTC | CASSLGGGEQFF
- | - | TRBJ1-2 | 16 | TRBV7-9 | TGTGCCAGCAGCTTGCCGACAGGAGTTGCTTGGGGAGGCTACACCTTC | CASSLPTGVAWGGYTF
- | - | TRBJ1-6 | 14 | TRBV2 | TGTGCCAGCAGTGAAGTAGGGTTAGGTTCACCCCTCCACTTT | CASSEVGLGSPLHF
- | - | TRBJ2-5 | 15 | TRBV11-2 | TGTGCCAGCAGCTTAGTACGGGGGGCGCAAGAGACCCAGTACTTC | CASSLVRGAQETQYF
- | - | TRBJ1-2 | 15 | TRBV4-1 | TGCGCCAGCAGCCACGGGCAGGGACTCGACTATGGCTACACCTTC | CASSHGQGLDYGYTF
- | - | TRBJ1-1 | 14 | TRBV29-1 | TGCAGCGTTGAAGTGGGGGGCCGGGACACTGAAGCTTTCTTT | CSVEVGGRDTEAFF
- | TRBD1 | TRBJ2-3 | 18 | TRBV28 | TGTGCCAGCAGTTTAAGAAAGGACAGGGGCCCCGTCACAGATACGCAGTATTTT | CASSLRKDRGPVTDTQYF
- | - | TRBJ2-5 | 14 | TRBV2 | TGTGCCAGTAGCGACCCCAGGGCCCAAGAGACCCAGTACTTC | CASSDPRAQETQYF
- | - | TRBJ2-7 | 14 | TRBV4-3 | TGCGCCAGCAGCCAAGAAACAGGGTATTACGAGCAGTACTTC | CASSQETGYYEQYF
- | - | TRBJ1-6 | 14 | TRBV5-1 | TGCGCCAGCAGCCTCGGGACGGCAAATTCACCCCTCCACTTT | CASSLGTANSPLHF
- | TRBD2 | TRBJ2-5 | 16 | TRBV5-1 | TGCGCCAGCAGCTTGGGACTAGCGGGGGCGATCGCGACCCAGTACTTC | CASSLGLAGAIATQYF
- | - | TRBJ1-2 | 13 | TRBV11-2 | TGTGCCAGCAGCAGACAGGATTCCTATGGCTACACCTTC | CASSRQDSYGYTF
- | TRBD1 | TRBJ1-6 | 14 | TRBV11-2 | TGTGCCAGCAGTACCGGGACAGGGTTAGCACCCCTCCACTTT | CASSTGTGLAPLHF
- | TRBD2 | TRBJ2-7 | 14 | TRBV28 | TGTGCCATAGCCTCCGGGACTAGTAGGTACGAGCAGTACTTC | CAIASGTSRYEQYF
- | - | TRBJ1-2 | 15 | TRBV13 | TGTGCCAGCAGCTTAGGCCCAGGGCGGGACTATGGCTACACCTTC | CASSLGPGRDYGYTF
- | - | TRBJ1-3 | 14 | TRBV7-8 | TGTGCCAGCAGCCATCGAGGCTCTGGAAACACCATATATTTT | CASSHRGSGNTIYF
- | - | TRBJ2-7 | 15 | TRBV2 | TGTGCCAGCAGTGGGGACGGGGGGCCTTCCTACGAGCAGTACTTC | CASSGDGGPSYEQYF
- | TRBD1 | TRBJ1-1 | 14 | TRBV3-1/TRBV3-2 | TGTGCCAGCAGCCCCAGGGGGCGTGACACTGAAGCTTTCTTT | CASSPRGRDTEAFF
- | - | TRBJ2-7 | 13 | TRBV24-1 | TGTGCCACCAGTGACCGCGACTTGGGAGAGCAGTACTTC | CATSDRDLGEQYF
- | - | TRBJ2-3 | 15 | TRBV21-1 | TGTGCCAGCAGCAATCCGGGGGGTAGCACAGATACGCAGTATTTT | CASSNPGGSTDTQYF
- | - | TRBJ1-4 | 15 | TRBV6-5 | TGTGCCAGCACCGACGGCGGGGCGACTAATGAAAAACTGTTTTTT | CASTDGGATNEKLFF
- | - | TRBJ2-7 | 12 | TRBV2 | TGTGCCAGCACCCGGACCTCCTACGAGCAGTACTTC | CASTRTSYEQYF
once | TRBD2 | TRBJ2-2 | 15 | TRBV6-5 | TGTGCCAGCGCCGCCACTAGCGGACCAGCCGGGGAGCTGTTTTTT | CASAATSGPAGELFF
- | TRBD1 | TRBJ2-5 | 11 | TRBV12-3/TRBV12-4 | TGTGCCAGCGGGGACAGGGCGACCCAGTACTTC | CASGDRATQYF
- | TRBD1 | TRBJ1-6 | 14 | TRBV5-1 | TGCGCCAGCAGCTCAGACAGGGGGAATTCACCCCTCCACTTT | CASSSDRGNSPLHF
- | TRBD1 | TRBJ2-1 | 15 | TRBV5-6 | TGTGCCAGCAACCGAGGGGGCAGGGGGAACAATGAGCAGTTCTTC | CASNRGGRGNNEQFF
once | TRBD1 | TRBJ2-7 | 13 | TRBV12-3/TRBV12-4 | TGTGCCATCCCCAGGGGGACAAGCTACGAGCAGTACTTC | CAIPRGTSYEQYF
- | TRBD2 | TRBJ2-7 | 15 | TRBV7-2 | TGTGCCAGCAGCTTAGATAGCGGGGGAGATTACGAGCAGTACTTC | CASSLDSGGDYEQYF
- | TRBD1 | TRBJ2-2 | 14 | TRBV24-1 | TGTGCCACCAGTGATCAACGACAGGGGTGGGAGCTGTTTTTT | CATSDQRQGWELFF
- | TRBD1 | TRBJ2-1 | 14 | TRBV7-2 | TGTGCCAGCAGCCCAAGACTACAGGGGCGGGAGCAGTTCTTC | CASSPRLQGREQFF
once | TRBD1 | TRBJ2-7 | 13 | TRBV5-1 | TGCGCCAGCAGCCGCCCTCCAGGGGGAGAGCAGTACTTC | CASSRPPGGEQYF
- | - | TRBJ2-7 | 13 | TRBV28 | TGTGCCAGCAGTTTGGACAATCCCTACGAGCAGTACTTC | CASSLDNPYEQYF
- | - | TRBJ2-2 | 14 | TRBV27 | TGTGCCAGCGCCTCTTGGGCCGGCTCCGGGGAGCTGTTTTTT | CASASWAGSGELFF
- | - | TRBJ1-3 | 16 | TRBV9 | TGTGCCAGCAGCACCGCGGAAGGGAGCTCTGGAAACACCATATATTTT | CASSTAEGSSGNTIYF
- | - | TRBJ2-1 | 14 | TRBV5-1 | TGCGCCAGCAGGGACGGAAAAGGTGGCAATGAGCAGTTCTTC | CASRDGKGGNEQFF